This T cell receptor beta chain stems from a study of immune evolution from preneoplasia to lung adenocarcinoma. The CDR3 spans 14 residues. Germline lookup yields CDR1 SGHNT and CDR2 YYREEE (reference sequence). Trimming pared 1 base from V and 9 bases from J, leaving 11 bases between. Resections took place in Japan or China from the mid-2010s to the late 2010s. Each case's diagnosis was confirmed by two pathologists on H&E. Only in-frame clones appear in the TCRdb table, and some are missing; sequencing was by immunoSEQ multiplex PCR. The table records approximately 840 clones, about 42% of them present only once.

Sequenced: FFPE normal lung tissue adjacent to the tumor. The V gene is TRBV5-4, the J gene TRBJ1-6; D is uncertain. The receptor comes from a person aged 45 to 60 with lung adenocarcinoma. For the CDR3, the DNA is TGTGCCAGCAGCTTGCGGCAGACGAGTTCACCCCTCCACTTT. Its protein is CASSLRQTSSPLHF.